This TCR beta chain appears in the sequencing data of a study of T cell responses to AZD1222 COVID-19 vaccine. Clones were read by immunoSEQ multiplex PCR, and TCRdb kept only the in-frame ones, dropping some. Among some 120,000 clones listed, 85% to 90% were seen once. Study-level results: Repertoire collection took place solely once the T cell response had peaked.

A word on this clone: Its target is unknown.

The sequence came from an adult in good health. Sequenced here: peripheral blood, sampled on day 0 of AZD1222 vaccination.

The CDR3 region is CASSGGSGANVLTF. DNA for the CDR3: TGCGCCAGTTCGGGGGGCTCTGGGGCCAACGTCCTGACTTTC. V gene TRBV4-3 combines with J gene TRBJ2-6, with TRBD2 matching 7 bases. The germline CDR1 and CDR2 sequences are LGHNA and YSLEER. The CDR3 is made up of 14 amino acids. The J segment lost 0 bases and the V segment lost 9 bases, leaving 2 bases of the junction unmatched.